A selection of T cell receptor beta chains follows, all from one sample in a study of blood T cell repertoires in COVID-19. The repertoire was sequenced with immunoSEQ multiplex PCR; TCRdb's copy has only in-frame clones and lacks some. The data show some 390,000 clones, with over 75% seen just once and about 2.5% held by the top ten. The specimen was peripheral blood. These receptors all stem from a woman aged 55 to 70 with COVID-19, enrolled during active disease. CDR3s include the opening cysteine and the closing phenylalanine or tryptophan. Each record gives: CDR3 protein, V gene, J gene.

cdr3_aa: CASSLGGGRFYEQYF; v_call: TRBV5-1; j_call: TRBJ2-7
cdr3_aa: CASSLQGASNQPQHF; v_call: TRBV7-9; j_call: TRBJ1-5
cdr3_aa: CASSASHDTDTQYF; v_call: TRBV11-2; j_call: TRBJ2-3
cdr3_aa: CASRGTGEGYTF; v_call: TRBV28; j_call: TRBJ1-2
cdr3_aa: CASSLGQVPPPYSNQPQHF; v_call: TRBV7-8; j_call: TRBJ1-5
cdr3_aa: CASSGQFYNSPLHF; v_call: TRBV19; j_call: TRBJ1-6
cdr3_aa: CASSPTGTSEAFF; v_call: TRBV3-1/TRBV3-2; j_call: TRBJ1-1
cdr3_aa: CASSRSGTEPYTF; v_call: TRBV7-9; j_call: TRBJ1-2
cdr3_aa: CASSLGTGRELFF; v_call: TRBV5-1; j_call: TRBJ2-2
cdr3_aa: CASYPNQGANGNTIYF; v_call: TRBV19; j_call: TRBJ1-3
cdr3_aa: CASRAGGSGELFF; v_call: TRBV27; j_call: TRBJ2-2
cdr3_aa: CASRGQGTNEQFF; v_call: TRBV28; j_call: TRBJ2-1
cdr3_aa: CASSTGSQGRDTQYF; v_call: TRBV11-2; j_call: TRBJ2-3
cdr3_aa: CASNLIGGGNGYTF; v_call: TRBV2; j_call: TRBJ1-2
cdr3_aa: CASSPVGTGLTFETQYF; v_call: TRBV28; j_call: TRBJ2-5